This TCR beta chain was captured in a study of spatial heterogeneity in lung cancer. About the study: The donors comprised about 70 untreated early-stage non-small cell lung cancer patients.

Every TCR cDNA molecule bore a unique molecular identifier. Via MiXCR, TCRdb re-called the 5' RACE reads, giving one row per CDR3 protein. The table has around 18,000 distinct CDR3 sequences, 9.2% seen once. The CDR3 covers 12 residues. CDR1 is GTSNPN, CDR2 SVGIG, per germline (reference sequence). The germline V and J ends were trimmed by 2 bases and 9 bases, with 8 bases remaining between them. The sample's time point: blood at routine non-recurrence follow-up after resection. The chain employs TRBV30 and TRBJ1-6; D possibly corresponds to TRBD1 (6 bases). This clonotype was obtained from a male donor with early-stage non-small cell lung cancer. Here the sequenced sample was PBMCs, taken at follow-up. The CDR3: CAWSRTVSPLHF. Here the CDR3 DNA reads TGTGCCTGGAGTAGGACAGTTTCACCCCTCCACTTT.